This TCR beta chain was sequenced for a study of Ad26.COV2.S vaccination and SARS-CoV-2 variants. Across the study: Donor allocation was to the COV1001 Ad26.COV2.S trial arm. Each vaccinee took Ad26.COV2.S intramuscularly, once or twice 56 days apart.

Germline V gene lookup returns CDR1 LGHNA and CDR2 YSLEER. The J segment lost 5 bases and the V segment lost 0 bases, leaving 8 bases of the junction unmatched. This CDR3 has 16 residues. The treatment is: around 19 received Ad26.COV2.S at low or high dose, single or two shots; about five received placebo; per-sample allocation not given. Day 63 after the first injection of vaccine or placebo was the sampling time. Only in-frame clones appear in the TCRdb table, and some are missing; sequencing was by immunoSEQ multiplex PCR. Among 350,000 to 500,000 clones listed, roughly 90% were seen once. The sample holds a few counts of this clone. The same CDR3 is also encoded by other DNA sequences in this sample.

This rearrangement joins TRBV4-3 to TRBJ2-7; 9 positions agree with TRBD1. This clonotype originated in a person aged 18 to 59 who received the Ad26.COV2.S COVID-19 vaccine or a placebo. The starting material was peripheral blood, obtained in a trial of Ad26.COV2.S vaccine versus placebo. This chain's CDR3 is CASSQDRGTGFDEQYF. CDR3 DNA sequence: TGCGCCAGCAGCCAAGATCGAGGGACAGGGTTCGACGAGCAGTACTTC.